Listed here are 26 T cell receptor beta chains from one sample, sequenced in a study of cytomegalovirus exposure and HLA in healthy donors. PCR employed 60 Vbeta and 13 Jbeta primers. Measured with immunoSEQ multiplex PCR; TCRdb has only the in-frame clones, and not every one. The table has approximately 150,000 clones, around two thirds seen once. Sequencing was done on a sample of PBMCs. These receptors originate from a man younger than 40 in good health and CMV-seropositive.

This chain uses TRBV4-1 with TRBJ2-3; 10 bases are a match to TRBD2. Germline assignment: CDR1 MGHRA and CDR2 YSYEKL. V shed 4 bases and J 1 base; nucleotides not matched to a gene: 11. The CDR3 is 18 residues long. The CDR3 protein is CASSPERGLAAGTDTQYF. CDR3 in DNA: TGCGCCAGCAGCCCTGAACGCGGACTAGCGGCCGGCACAGATACGCAGTATTTT.

The chain combines TRBV5-1 with TRBJ2-1, with 10 bases aligning to TRBD2. Trimming took 4 bases from V and 10 from J; bases not matched to a gene: 14. CDR1 is SGHRS and CDR2 is YFSETQ in the germline V gene. This CDR3 comprises 16 residues. The CDR3 loop is CASSPLSAGGLREQFF. CDR3 coding DNA: TGCGCCAGCAGCCCACTATCAGCGGGAGGGCTTCGAGAGCAGTTCTTC.

This rearrangement joins TRBV7-2 to TRBJ1-2, with a tentative D call TRBD1 (6 bases). Per germline, CDR1 SGHTA and CDR2 FQGNSA. The CDR3 has 13 amino acids. The V end was cut by 5 bases, the J end by 7 bases, with 14 bases between. CDR3 sequence (DNA): TGTGCCAGCAGCCCGGGAGGGGGGGGTGGCTACACCTTC. This sequence encodes CASSPGGGGGYTF.

The chain couples TRBV6-6 to TRBJ2-1; 7 bases map to TRBD2. The CDR3 totals 16 residues. CDR1 and CDR2 from the germline V gene are MNHNY and SVGAGI (reference sequence). J lost 6 bases, V lost 2 bases, and 10 bases had no gene match. CDR3 DNA sequence: TGTGCCAGCAGTTACAGCGGGGAGACGAAACGCAATGAGCAGTTCTTC. It translates to CASSYSGETKRNEQFF.

This clone was observed a few times. This rearrangement joins TRBV18 to TRBJ1-1; TRBD1 might be the D (6 bases). The CDR3 contains 14 residues. Per the germline V gene, CDR1 is KGHSH and CDR2 is LQKENI. Deletions cut 4 bases from V and 5 bases from J, with 14 bases between. The DNA for the CDR3 is TGTGCCAGCTCACTAATTCAGGGGTCTACTGAAGCTTTCTTT. Its protein product is CASSLIQGSTEAFF. Using reference TRBV18 and TRBJ1-1 for the parts outside the CDR3, the full variable domain is NAGVMQNPRHLVRRRGQEARLRCSPMKGHSHVYWYRQLPEEGLKFMVYLQKENIIDESGMPKERFSAEFPKEGPSILRIQQVVRGDSAAYFCASSLIQGSTEAFFGQGTRLTVV.

This clone was seen a few times. The gene calls are TRBV28 and TRBJ1-2, with a weak D call TRBD1 (6 bases). Looked up from germline, CDR1 is MDHEN and CDR2 is SYDVKM. This CDR3 has 14 amino acids. V gave up 6 bases and J gave up 6 bases, with 17 bases separating them. CDR3 nucleotides: TGTGCCAGCAGAACAGGGACCGTTTGGGATGGCTACACCTTC. The encoded protein is CASRTGTVWDGYTF.

This clone was seen only once. This chain joins TRBV7-2 and TRBJ2-7, with 9 bases aligning to TRBD1. Germline assignment: CDR1 SGHTA and CDR2 FQGNSA. CDR3 length: 15 residues. J was trimmed by 1 base and V by 1 base; bases with no gene match: 2. CDR3 nucleotides: TGTGCCAGCAGCTTAGAAGGGACAGGGTCCTACGAGCAGTACTTC. The encoded protein is CASSLEGTGSYEQYF.

This clone was counted a few times. V and J are TRBV6-5 and TRBJ2-1, with 11 bases identical to TRBD2. V lost 6 bases to trimming and J lost 6 bases; unmatched junction nucleotides: 7. Germline CDR1 and CDR2: MNHEY and SVGAGI. This CDR3 is built from 15 residues. The CDR3 region has the DNA TGTGCCAGCAGCATATCGACTAGCGGGACCAATGAGCAGTTCTTC. Amino acids: CASSISTSGTNEQFF.

This clone was observed a single time. The chain has TRBV27 and TRBJ2-7; 10 bases map to TRBD2. Germline V CDR1 and CDR2: MNHEY, SMNVEV (reference sequence). The CDR3 sequence is 15 residues long. The V and J ends lost 2 bases and 5 bases, in that order; junction bases with no gene match: 6. The CDR3 spells CASSLGAGGPDEQYF. The CDR3 DNA is TGTGCCAGCAGTTTAGGAGCGGGAGGGCCTGACGAGCAGTACTTC.

The chain combines TRBV5-4 with TRBJ2-2; 10 nucleotides agree with TRBD2. Germline CDR1 and CDR2: SGHNT and YYREEE (reference sequence). Unmatched junction bases numbered 6, after V lost 5 bases and J lost 5 bases. The CDR3 extends over 15 amino acids. As DNA, the CDR3 is TGTGCCAGCAGACAAAGCGGGAGGGAGACCGGGGAGCTGTTTTTT. Translating it yields CASRQSGRETGELFF.

This sequence joins TRBV28 and TRBJ2-1, with TRBD1 matching over 7 bases. CDR1 and CDR2 from the germline V gene are MDHEN and SYDVKM. With V trimmed by 7 bases and J by 7 bases, 16 bases remained unmatched. This CDR3 is built from 16 residues. For the CDR3, the DNA is TGTGCCAGCACTTCAACTAAGACAGGGTTTGGGAATGAGCAGTTCTTC. This gives the protein CASTSTKTGFGNEQFF.

The chain combines TRBV4-2 with TRBJ1-1; D is unresolved. V was trimmed by 1 base and J by 3 bases, leaving 15 bases between them. The germline CDR1 and CDR2 sequences are LGHNA and YNFKEQ. This CDR3 is 16 amino acids long. The CDR3: CASSQGIPQIYTEAFF. As DNA, the CDR3 is TGTGCCAGCAGCCAAGGGATTCCACAGATCTACACTGAAGCTTTCTTT.

This clone was detected a few times. The CDR3 sequence is CALTSGSETQYF. The CDR3 DNA sequence: TGTGCCTTGACTAGCGGGAGTGAGACCCAGTACTTC. V is TRBV30 and J is TRBJ2-5; 12 bases align to TRBD2. Per the germline V gene, CDR1 is GTSNPN and CDR2 is SVGIG (reference sequence). The CDR3 is made up of 12 amino acids. J was trimmed by 5 bases and V by 7 bases; bases with no gene match: 2.

The rearrangement uses TRBV6-1 and TRBJ2-7, with no clear D. V was cut by 1 base and J by 0 bases, with 7 bases left in between. In germline, CDR1 is MNHNS, CDR2 SASEGT. The CDR3 is 14 amino acids. The CDR3 sequence is CASSEDTFSYEQYF. The DNA of the CDR3 is TGTGCCAGCAGTGAAGACACCTTCTCCTACGAGCAGTACTTC.

This clone was observed a few times. The CDR3 protein is CASSWDRFSGNTIYF. CDR3 nucleotide sequence: TGTGCCAGCAGCTGGGACAGGTTCTCTGGAAACACCATATATTTT. The V call is TRBV5-6, the J call TRBJ1-3, with 8 bases fitting TRBD1. CDR3 length: 15 amino acids. J lost 0 bases, V lost 3 bases, and 2 bases had no gene match. Germline CDR1 is SGHDT and CDR2 is YYEEEE.

This clone appeared once. J is TRBJ1-1 and V is TRBV27; D gene unclear. Trimming removed 6 bases from V and 6 bases from J, with 26 bases in between. Germline CDR1 reads MNHEY; CDR2 reads SMNVEV (reference sequence). This CDR3 contains 17 residues. As DNA, the CDR3 is TGTGCCAGCAGCTCTTCAGTCCTAGGGTGGAGGGTTTCTGAAGCTTTCTTT. Translation gives CASSSSVLGWRVSEAFF.

The V and J genes are TRBV13 and TRBJ2-1; 7 positions agree with TRBD1. The CDR3 loop spans 16 amino acids. Germline CDR1 reads PRHDT; CDR2 reads FYEKMQ (reference sequence). After removal of 5 bases from V and 6 bases from J, the junction contained 13 bases not matched to a gene. DNA for the CDR3: TGTGCCAGCAGCCCAACCCGGGACAGCGCTGGCAATGAGCAGTTCTTC. This translates into CASSPTRDSAGNEQFF.

The chain carries TRBV25-1 and TRBJ2-7; D gene uncertain. The CDR3 runs to 14 residues. Trimming removed 9 bases at V and 2 bases at J, with 17 bases between. CDR1 and CDR2 from the germline V gene are MGHDK and SYGVNS. This CDR3 is CARSPYWAAYEQYF. The CDR3 DNA follows: TGTGCCAGGTCTCCCTATTGGGCCGCCTACGAGCAGTACTTC.

This clone was seen more than once but under ten times. This chain connects TRBV27 to TRBJ2-3; TRBD2 aligns across 11 bases. J was trimmed by 4 bases and V by 7 bases; bases with no gene match: 10. The germline V gene encodes CDR1 MNHEY and CDR2 SMNVEV (reference sequence). The CDR3 runs to 16 residues. The CDR3 DNA reads TGTGCCAGCACTAGACTAGCGGGGAGGGGGGCAGATACGCAGTATTTT. It codes for CASTRLAGRGADTQYF.

The chain couples TRBV7-6 to TRBJ2-7; the match to TRBD1 covers 7 bases. CDR1 and CDR2 (germline): SGHVS, FNYEAQ. V lost 6 bases, J lost 3 bases, and 5 bases stayed unmatched. The CDR3 consists of 13 residues. As DNA, the CDR3 is TGTGCCAGCAGTCCGACAGGGAGCTACGAGCAGTACTTC. It codes for CASSPTGSYEQYF. Drawing the rest from reference TRBV7-6 and TRBJ2-7, the complete variable domain is GAGVSQSPRYKVTKRGQDVALRCDPISGHVSLYWYRQALGQGPEFLTYFNYEAQQDKSGLPNDRFSAERPEGSISTLTIQRTEQRDSAMYRCASSPTGSYEQYFGPGTRLTVT.

This sequence joins TRBV12-5 and TRBJ1-1; D remains unclear. The CDR3 runs 15 residues. The ends were cut back, 2 bases at V and 2 bases at J, with 12 bases in the middle. Germline V CDR1 and CDR2: LGHNT, FRNRAP. The CDR3 protein is CASGLIPGINTEAFF. CDR3 DNA sequence: TGTGCTAGTGGTTTGATACCGGGAATCAACACTGAAGCTTTCTTT.

The table lists this clone with a count of one. This rearrangement joins TRBV20-1 to TRBJ1-1; no definite D call. The V gene lost 5 bases and the J gene lost 8 bases, with 12 bases spanning the gap. Per the germline V gene, CDR1 is DFQATT and CDR2 is SNEGSKA (reference sequence). This CDR3 comprises 11 residues. The CDR3 coding sequence is TGCAGTGCTTTCCGCCGGGTAGAAGCTTTCTTT. Translation gives CSAFRRVEAFF.

The chain recombines TRBV5-6 with TRBJ2-5; tentatively, D is TRBD2 (6 bases). The CDR3 sequence is 16 residues long. CDR1 is SGHDT and CDR2 is YYEEEE in the germline V gene. Trimming pared 3 bases from V and 5 bases from J, leaving 20 bases between. The CDR3 is CASSWTTSSGRETQYF. CDR3 nucleotide sequence: TGTGCCAGCAGCTGGACGACTAGTTCGGGGCGCGAGACCCAGTACTTC.

CDR3 amino acids: CASSPYVAGQGTEAFF. As DNA, the CDR3 is TGTGCCAGCAGCCCCTATGTGGCAGGGCAGGGCACTGAAGCTTTCTTT. V gene TRBV5-4 combines with J gene TRBJ1-1; D possibly corresponds to TRBD1 (5 bases). Germline V lookup: CDR1 SGHNT, CDR2 YYREEE (reference sequence). Trimming took off 4 bases at V and 4 bases at J, with 20 bases between the two ends. The CDR3 covers 16 residues.

This sequence joins TRBV19 and TRBJ2-2; D is possibly TRBD1 (5 bases). The CDR3 contains 16 residues. Looked up from germline, CDR1 is LNHDA and CDR2 is SQIVND (reference sequence). Trimming shortened V by 7 bases and J by 0 bases, and 15 bases separated the two germline ends. The CDR3 sequence is CASNLLGAPNTGELFF. CDR3 coding DNA: TGTGCCAGTAACCTCCTAGGGGCCCCGAACACCGGGGAGCTGTTTTTT. Combining the CDR3 with reference TRBV19 and TRBJ2-2 gives the whole variable domain DGGITQSPKYLFRKEGQNVTLSCEQNLNHDAMYWYRQDPGQGLRLIYYSQIVNDFQKGDIAEGYSVSREKKESFPLTVTSAQKNPTAFYLCASNLLGAPNTGELFFGEGSRLTVL.

This rearrangement joins TRBV30 to TRBJ2-5, with 11 bases matching TRBD2. The CDR3 extends over 16 amino acids. V lost 4 bases to trimming and J lost 5 bases; unmatched junction nucleotides: 12. Per germline, CDR1 GTSNPN and CDR2 SVGIG (reference sequence). The CDR3 DNA sequence: TGTGCCTGGACCATTAAGGGAGCTAGCGGGAGGGAGACCCAGTACTTC. It encodes CAWTIKGASGRETQYF.